This T cell receptor beta chain was obtained from a study of shared clonotypes between healthy human individuals. Findings and limits, study-wide: Sampling covered nothing but blood. Tissue TCR repertoires likely differ from those found in blood. The naive CD4 repertoires of a few donors were compared, and roughly 5.1% of clonotypes were shared. Rarefaction indicated that sorted-subset sequencing remained incomplete although depth was large.

The naive CD8 fraction comprised CD45RO-negative cells positively selected for CCR7 and excluded terminally differentiated effector memory CD45RA+ cells. The method was immunoSEQ multiplex PCR; TCRdb's version includes in-frame clones alone and lacks a portion of them. The data hold about 580,000 clones, with roughly 98% observed a single time. In regard to this clone: The antigen is undetermined.

CDR1 is KGHSY and CDR2 is FQNENV in the germline V gene. This CDR3 region has 13 residues. The V end was cut by 8 bases, the J end by 2 bases, with 11 bases between. The chain employs TRBV16 and TRBJ2-3; D gene ambiguous. Sequencing was performed on naive CD8+ T cells sorted from blood. The source of this sequence is a man aged 25 to 45 in good health. The CDR3 region is CASGMGDTDTQYF. The DNA for the CDR3 is TGTGCCAGCGGAATGGGTGACACAGATACGCAGTATTTT.